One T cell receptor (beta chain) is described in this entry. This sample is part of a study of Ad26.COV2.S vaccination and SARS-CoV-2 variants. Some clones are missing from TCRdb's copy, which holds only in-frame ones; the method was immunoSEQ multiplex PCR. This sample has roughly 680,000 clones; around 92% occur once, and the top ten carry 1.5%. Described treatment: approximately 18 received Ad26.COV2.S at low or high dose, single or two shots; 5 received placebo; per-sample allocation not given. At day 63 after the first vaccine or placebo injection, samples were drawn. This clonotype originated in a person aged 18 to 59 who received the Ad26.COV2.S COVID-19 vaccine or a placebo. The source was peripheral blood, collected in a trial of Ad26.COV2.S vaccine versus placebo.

CDR3: CASSEQPGSQETQYF. The CDR3 coding sequence is TGCGCCAGCAGTGAACAGCCCGGGAGTCAAGAGACCCAGTACTTC. The V gene is TRBV10-1, the J gene TRBJ2-5, with D possibly TRBD2 on 6 matching bases. Per the germline V gene, CDR1 is WNHNN and CDR2 is SYGVQD (reference sequence). The CDR3 runs 15 residues. V lost 3 bases, J lost 2 bases, and 13 bases lay in between.